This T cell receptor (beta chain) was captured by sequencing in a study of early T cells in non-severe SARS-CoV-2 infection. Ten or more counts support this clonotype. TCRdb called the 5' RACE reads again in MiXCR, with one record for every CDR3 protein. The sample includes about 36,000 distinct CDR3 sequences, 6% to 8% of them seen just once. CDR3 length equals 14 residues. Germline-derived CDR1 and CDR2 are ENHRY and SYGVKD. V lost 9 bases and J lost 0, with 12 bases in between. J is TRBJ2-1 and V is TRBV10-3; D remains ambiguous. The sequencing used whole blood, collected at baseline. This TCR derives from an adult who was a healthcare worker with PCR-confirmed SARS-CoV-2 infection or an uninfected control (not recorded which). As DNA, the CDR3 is TGTGCCATACCGACACGAATCTCCTACAATGAGCAGTTCTTC. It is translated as CAIPTRISYNEQFF.